One and the same sample provided the 19 T cell receptor beta chains below, sequenced in a study of Ad26.COV2.S vaccination and SARS-CoV-2 variants. Repertoires were generated with immunoSEQ multiplex PCR, while TCRdb's copy carries only in-frame clones and drops some. The data contain some 190,000 clones, 87% of them seen just once; the ten biggest clones take up roughly 6%. The sequenced sample was peripheral blood, obtained after recovery from COVID-19. The receptors stem from a human donor who had recovered from COVID-19.

The table lists this clone with a count of one. The rearrangement uses TRBV6-5 and TRBJ2-7, with D perhaps TRBD2 (6 bases). Per the germline V gene, CDR1 is MNHEY and CDR2 is SVGAGI. The CDR3 contains 13 residues. CDR3 coding DNA: TGTGCGGTAGGGCCTCCCGGGGGACACGAGCAGTACTTC. Its protein product is CAVGPPGGHEQYF.

This chain connects TRBV7-6 to TRBJ2-3; 7 bases agree with TRBD1. Germline V gene sequence: CDR1 SGHVS, CDR2 FNYEAQ. V dropped 1 base and J dropped 1; count of bases not matched to a gene: 2. This CDR3 is 15 amino acids long. CDR3 protein: CASSLGQGGTDTQYF. The CDR3 DNA sequence: TGTGCCAGCAGCTTAGGACAGGGAGGCACAGATACGCAGTATTTT. The full variable domain, its missing parts supplied by reference TRBV7-6 and TRBJ2-3, is GAGVSQSPRYKVTKRGQDVALRCDPISGHVSLYWYRQALGQGPEFLTYFNYEAQQDKSGLPNDRFSAERPEGSISTLTIQRTEQRDSAMYRCASSLGQGGTDTQYFGPGTRLTVL.

In the case of this clone: Other nucleotide sequences in the sample specify the same CDR3. The CDR3 region is CASSLLGLAGGETQYF. The CDR3 nucleotides read TGTGCCAGCAGTTTATTAGGCCTAGCGGGAGGGGAGACCCAGTACTTC. The J gene is TRBJ2-5, the V gene TRBV27; TRBD2 matches at 12 bases. The germline CDR1 and CDR2 sequences are MNHEY and SMNVEV (reference sequence). This CDR3 contains 16 residues. Trimming took 1 base from V and 5 from J; bases not matched to a gene: 5.

Concerning this clone: The sample carries other DNA sequences with the same CDR3. The V gene is TRBV11-3, the J gene TRBJ2-2; D may be TRBD2 (6 bases). This CDR3 has 14 amino acids. In germline, CDR1 is SGHNT, CDR2 YENEEA. The V end lost 3 bases, the J end lost 5 bases, and 10 bases lay between the germline ends. The CDR3 spells CASSLRGGTGELFF. Written as DNA, the CDR3 is TGTGCCAGCAGCTTGCGGGGCGGGACCGGGGAGCTGTTTTTT.

This chain connects TRBV6-5 to TRBJ1-2; unclear D gene. V lost 6 bases, J lost 8 bases, and 7 bases lay in between. This CDR3 spans 10 amino acids. Germline assignment: CDR1 MNHEY and CDR2 SVGAGI. This CDR3 is CASSQGGYTF. The CDR3 bases are TGTGCCAGCAGCCAAGGAGGCTACACCTTC.

The sample holds a few counts of this clone. The sample carries other DNA sequences with the same CDR3. Here the CDR3 DNA reads TGCGCCAGCAGCTTGGCTAGCACAGATACGCAGTATTTT. This gives the protein CASSLASTDTQYF. This sequence joins TRBV5-1 and TRBJ2-3; D is ambiguous. The ends were cut back, 0 bases at V and 0 bases at J, with 2 bases in the middle. Germline CDR1 SGHRS, CDR2 YFSETQ. CDR3 length: 13 residues.

The CDR3: CASSPGDSRYYGYTF. Written as DNA, the CDR3 is TGTGCCAGCAGTCCGGGGGACAGTCGATACTATGGCTACACCTTC. This chain joins TRBV9 and TRBJ1-2, with TRBD1 identical over 7 bases. Germline CDR1 reads SGDLS; CDR2 reads YYNGEE. After removal of 5 bases from V and 3 bases from J, the junction contained 10 bases not matched to a gene. The CDR3 covers 15 residues.

This clone appeared once. J is TRBJ2-7 and V is TRBV28; D is uncertain. This CDR3 spans 12 amino acids. CDR1 is MDHEN and CDR2 is SYDVKM in the germline V gene. The V end was cut by 4 bases, the J end by 4 bases, with 8 bases between. CDR3 nucleotides: TGTGCCAGCAGTTACCTAGAGTACGAGCAGTACTTC. Translating gives CASSYLEYEQYF. Supplemented by reference TRBV28 and TRBJ2-7, the full variable domain reads DVKVTQSSRYLVKRTGEKVFLECVQDMDHENMFWYRQDPGLGLRLIYFSYDVKMKEKGDIPEGYSVSREKKERFSLILESASTNQTSMYLCASSYLEYEQYFGPGTRLTVT.

This clone occurred a few times. The chain uses TRBV6-4 and TRBJ2-7; D is unresolved. Germline CDR1 reads MRHNA; CDR2 reads SNTAGT. This CDR3 is 14 amino acids long. V lost 7 bases to trimming and J lost 5 bases, with 18 bases between them. The DNA for the CDR3 is TGTGCCAGCACCCATTATATGGGTTGTAACGAGCAGTACTTC. It translates to CASTHYMGCNEQYF.

The chain is built from TRBV6-1 and TRBJ1-1; D is ambiguous. The CDR3 sequence is 14 residues long. Germline V gene data show CDR1 as MNHNS and CDR2 as SASEGT. V lost 2 bases, J lost 0 bases, and 7 bases lay in between. CDR3 loop: CASSERSMNTEAFF. CDR3 DNA sequence: TGTGCCAGCAGTGAACGCTCGATGAACACTGAAGCTTTCTTT.

This chain links TRBV29-1 with TRBJ2-3; 8 bases are a match to TRBD2. V shed 4 bases and J 6 bases; nucleotides not matched to a gene: 6. The germline gives CDR1 SQVTM, CDR2 ANQGSEA. The CDR3 is made up of 13 amino acids. CDR3 region: CSVGGLGFDTQYF. CDR3 bases: TGCAGCGTTGGGGGACTAGGGTTTGATACGCAGTATTTT.

This chain joins TRBV10-3 and TRBJ2-7; 7 bases align to TRBD1. Germline V gene sequence: CDR1 ENHRY, CDR2 SYGVKD. The V segment lost 0 bases and the J segment 7 bases; nucleotides outside the gene matches: 12. This CDR3 contains 16 residues. The CDR3 nucleotides are TGTGCCATCAGTGAGTCAAGACAGGGCTTGTTGGAAGAGCAGTACTTC. This gives the protein CAISESRQGLLEEQYF.

V and J are TRBV3-1 (or the pseudogene TRBV3-2) and TRBJ1-1; no firm D call. From germline, CDR1 is LGHDT and CDR2 YNNKEL (reference sequence). The CDR3 loop spans 13 amino acids. V shed 3 bases and J shed 1 base, with 6 bases lying between them. CDR3 region: CASSQIENTEAFF. CDR3 DNA sequence: TGTGCCAGCAGCCAGATCGAGAACACTGAAGCTTTCTTT.

This clone was recorded a few times. The V and J genes are TRBV2 and TRBJ1-6; D is unclear. Germline V gene lookup returns CDR1 SNHLY and CDR2 FYNNEI. Between the trimmed V and J ends, which lost 11 bases and 9 bases, there was a span of 14 bases. The CDR3 spans 12 residues. The CDR3 bases are TGTGCCCGCCGACAAGCCGGTTCACCCCTCCACTTT. Encoded protein: CARRQAGSPLHF. The complete variable domain, with remaining parts taken from reference TRBV2 and TRBJ1-6, reads EPEVTQTPSHQVTQMGQEVILRCVPISNHLYFYWYRQILGQKVEFLVSFYNNEISEKSEIFDDQFSVERPDGSNFTLKIRSTKLEDSAMYFCARRQAGSPLHFGNGTRLTVT.

The chain carries TRBV7-8 and TRBJ1-4, with D unclear. The germline V gene encodes CDR1 SGHVS and CDR2 FQNEAQ. V gave up 5 bases and J gave up 2 bases, with 9 bases separating them. The CDR3 extends over 14 amino acids. The CDR3 is CASSPRRTNEKLFF. The CDR3, as DNA: TGTGCCAGCAGCCCACGTCGTACTAATGAAAAACTGTTTTTT.

The J gene is TRBJ2-2, the V gene TRBV5-1, with 9 nucleotides matching TRBD2. CDR3 length equals 17 residues. V shed 0 bases, J shed 0 bases, and the junction held 3 bases outside the gene matches. From germline, CDR1 is SGHRS and CDR2 YFSETQ. DNA of the CDR3: TGCGCCAGCAGCTTGGTAGCGGGGGCCACGAACACCGGGGAGCTGTTTTTT. Translated: CASSLVAGATNTGELFF.

The CDR3 DNA reads TGTGCCTGGAGTCTCGATGAAAAACTGTTTTTT. This codes for CAWSLDEKLFF. V is TRBV30 and J is TRBJ1-4; no definite D call. The germline CDR1 and CDR2 sequences are GTSNPN and SVGIG (reference sequence). The CDR3 is 11 residues long. Trimming took off 2 bases at V and 6 bases at J, with 4 bases between the two ends. Filled out from reference TRBV30 and TRBJ1-4, the complete variable domain reads SQTIHQWPATLVQPVGSPLSLECTVEGTSNPNLYWYRQAAGRGLQLLFYSVGIGQISSEVPQNLSASRPQDRQFILSSKKLLLSDSGFYLCAWSLDEKLFFGSGTQLSVL.

The genes are TRBV11-3 and TRBJ2-1, with 8 bases that match TRBD2. CDR1 and CDR2 from the germline V gene are SGHNT and YENEEA. This CDR3 spans 16 amino acids. After removal of 5 bases from V and 3 bases from J, the junction contained 9 bases not matched to a gene. The DNA for the CDR3 is TGTGCCAGCAGCCCCCGGACTAGCTGGGACTACAATGAGCAGTTCTTC. Translated, it gives CASSPRTSWDYNEQFF.

This chain uses TRBV5-1 with TRBJ2-3; D remains unclear. The CDR3 has 12 amino acids. Germline CDR1 is SGHRS and CDR2 is YFSETQ. Trimming pared 5 bases from V and 4 bases from J, leaving 8 bases between. This CDR3 is CASSRNADTQYF. The CDR3 coding sequence is TGCGCCAGCAGTCGGAACGCAGATACGCAGTATTTT.